The clone carrying this TCR beta chain has a handful of counts. This entry belongs to a study of T-cell memory formation after mild COVID-19. V was clipped by 5 bases and J by 7 bases; unmatched bases: 5. Germline assignment: CDR1 SGHTA and CDR2 FQGTGA. The CDR3 contains 14 residues. A single record per CDR3 protein comes from TCRdb applying MiXCR to the 5' RACE reads. This sample has 550,000 to 700,000 distinct CDR3 sequences, with approximately 15% found just once. The gene calls are TRBV7-3 and TRBJ2-3, with 11 bases fitting TRBD2. This clonotype was obtained from an adult woman who had mild COVID-19 (a few samples of this study predate the infection). Cell type and time point are not known. Material for sequencing was PBMCs or a T cell subset sorted from them (not recorded which). As DNA, the CDR3 is TGTGCCAGCAGCCAACTAGCGGGGGAGAATACGCAGTATTTT. The encoded protein is CASSQLAGENTQYF.